This is a list of T cell receptor beta chains from one sample in a study of a mutant IDH1 vaccine in newly diagnosed glioma. These receptors lack a known antigen. Clones were read by immunoSEQ multiplex PCR, and TCRdb kept only the in-frame ones, dropping some. The repertoire consists of about 50,000 clones, with 84% occurring once and the leading ten covering 3.5% to 5%. Here the sequenced sample was PBMCs, taken from a glioma patient whose treatment included an IDH1 peptide vaccine. All receptors derive from a woman under 30 with glioma. CDR3s include the opening cysteine and the closing phenylalanine or tryptophan. D genes are given only for firm matches. The listing skips clone size in some rows; elsewhere it reads once, few, many or a size class.

clone size: -; V gene: TRBV7-9; D gene: TRBD1; J gene: TRBJ1-1; CDR3 protein: CASSLQQGAAEAFF; CDR3 DNA: TGTGCCAGCAGCCTCCAACAGGGGGCCGCTGAAGCTTTCTTT
clone size: -; V gene: TRBV2; D gene: TRBD1; J gene: TRBJ2-3; CDR3 protein: CASSPGTGFTDTQYF; CDR3 DNA: TGTGCCAGCAGCCCCGGGACAGGGTTCACAGATACGCAGTATTTT
clone size: -; V gene: TRBV29-1; D gene: TRBD2; J gene: TRBJ2-7; CDR3 protein: CSVEPREGGSYEQYF; CDR3 DNA: TGCAGCGTTGAACCCCGGGAGGGTGGCTCCTACGAGCAGTACTTC
clone size: -; V gene: TRBV9; D gene: -; J gene: TRBJ1-1; CDR3 protein: CASSPNQASLHGATEAFF; CDR3 DNA: TGTGCCAGCAGCCCAAACCAGGCAAGCCTCCATGGGGCCACTGAAGCTTTCTTT
clone size: -; V gene: TRBV2; D gene: TRBD1; J gene: TRBJ1-1; CDR3 protein: CASSGGQWEPFF; CDR3 DNA: TGTGCCAGCAGTGGGGGACAGTGGGAACCTTTCTTT
clone size: -; V gene: TRBV11-3; D gene: -; J gene: TRBJ2-5; CDR3 protein: CASSLMTRMETQYF; CDR3 DNA: TGTGCCAGCAGCTTAATGACCAGGATGGAGACCCAGTACTTC
clone size: -; V gene: TRBV7-2; D gene: -; J gene: TRBJ2-7; CDR3 protein: CASSLGTVSYEQYF; CDR3 DNA: TGTGCCAGCAGCTTGGGGACCGTCTCCTACGAGCAGTACTTC
clone size: -; V gene: TRBV15; D gene: -; J gene: TRBJ2-7; CDR3 protein: CATSRVLGNEQYF; CDR3 DNA: TGTGCCACCAGCAGAGTGCTTGGAAACGAGCAGTACTTC
clone size: -; V gene: TRBV5-5; D gene: -; J gene: TRBJ1-3; CDR3 protein: CASTTLSGSGGNTIYF; CDR3 DNA: TGTGCCAGCACCACCCTTTCCGGGTCAGGCGGAAACACCATATATTTT
clone size: -; V gene: TRBV7-9; D gene: TRBD1; J gene: TRBJ2-7; CDR3 protein: CASSLVQTGVDEQYF; CDR3 DNA: TGTGCCAGCAGCTTAGTCCAGACAGGGGTGGACGAGCAGTACTTC
clone size: -; V gene: TRBV9; D gene: -; J gene: TRBJ2-3; CDR3 protein: CASSDPYTQYF; CDR3 DNA: TGTGCCAGCAGCGACCCATATACGCAGTATTTT
clone size: -; V gene: TRBV11-3; D gene: -; J gene: TRBJ2-7; CDR3 protein: CASSLAGGAGLLSYEQYF; CDR3 DNA: TGTGCCAGCAGCTTAGCTGGAGGGGCGGGGTTACTCTCCTACGAGCAGTACTTC
clone size: -; V gene: TRBV4-2; D gene: -; J gene: TRBJ1-1; CDR3 protein: CASSQDLGRPEAFF; CDR3 DNA: TGTGCCAGCAGCCAAGATTTGGGCCGACCTGAAGCTTTCTTT
clone size: -; V gene: TRBV7-2; D gene: TRBD2; J gene: TRBJ2-7; CDR3 protein: CASSSRAGANYEQYF; CDR3 DNA: TGTGCCAGCAGCTCTAGAGCGGGGGCCAACTACGAGCAGTACTTC
clone size: once; V gene: TRBV5-4; D gene: -; J gene: TRBJ2-7; CDR3 protein: CASSVGTRAYEQYF; CDR3 DNA: TGTGCCAGCAGCGTAGGGACAAGGGCCTACGAGCAGTACTTC
clone size: -; V gene: TRBV12-5; D gene: TRBD2; J gene: TRBJ2-1; CDR3 protein: CASGSGTSGRAFYNEQFF; CDR3 DNA: TGTGCTAGTGGTTCAGGGACTAGCGGGAGGGCCTTCTACAATGAGCAGTTCTTC
clone size: -; V gene: TRBV6-5; D gene: -; J gene: TRBJ2-2; CDR3 protein: CASSYPKVKARGAVF; CDR3 DNA: TGTGCCAGCAGTTACCCGAAGGTCAAAGCCCGGGGAGCTGTTTTT
clone size: -; V gene: TRBV18; D gene: -; J gene: TRBJ2-7; CDR3 protein: CASSPRPRVHEQYF; CDR3 DNA: TGTGCCAGCTCACCCCGTCCTCGGGTCCACGAGCAGTACTTC
clone size: -; V gene: TRBV4-3; D gene: TRBD1; J gene: TRBJ1-1; CDR3 protein: CASSQETGGLFGAFF; CDR3 DNA: TGCGCCAGCAGCCAAGAAACAGGGGGATTGTTCGGGGCTTTCTTT
clone size: once; V gene: TRBV25-1; D gene: TRBD1; J gene: TRBJ2-7; CDR3 protein: CASSARDSDASEQYF; CDR3 DNA: TGTGCCAGCAGTGCCCGGGACAGTGACGCCAGCGAGCAGTACTTC
clone size: -; V gene: TRBV9; D gene: -; J gene: TRBJ2-1; CDR3 protein: CASSASGQTYNEQFF; CDR3 DNA: TGTGCCAGCAGCGCCTCCGGACAGACCTACAATGAGCAGTTCTTC
clone size: -; V gene: TRBV19; D gene: -; J gene: TRBJ1-2; CDR3 protein: CASIPSRDGAYGYTF; CDR3 DNA: TGTGCCAGTATCCCCTCGAGGGACGGGGCCTATGGCTACACCTTC
clone size: -; V gene: TRBV9; D gene: TRBD2; J gene: TRBJ2-5; CDR3 protein: CASSERTSGGASQETQYF; CDR3 DNA: TGTGCCAGCAGCGAGCGGACTAGCGGGGGGGCGAGCCAAGAGACCCAGTACTTC
clone size: -; V gene: TRBV7-8; D gene: -; J gene: TRBJ2-7; CDR3 protein: CASSPRGEEQYF; CDR3 DNA: TGTGCCAGCAGCCCCAGGGGTGAGGAGCAGTACTTC